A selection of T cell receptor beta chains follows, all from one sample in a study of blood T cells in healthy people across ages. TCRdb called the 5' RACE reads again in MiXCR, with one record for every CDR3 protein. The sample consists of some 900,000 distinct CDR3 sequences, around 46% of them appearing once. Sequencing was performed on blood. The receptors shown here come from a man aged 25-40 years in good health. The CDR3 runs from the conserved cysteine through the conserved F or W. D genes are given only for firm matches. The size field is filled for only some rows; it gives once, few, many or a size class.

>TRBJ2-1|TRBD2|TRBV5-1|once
CATSSGRGRNEQFF
TGCGCCACCTCTAGCGGGCGGGGGAGGAATGAGCAGTTCTTC
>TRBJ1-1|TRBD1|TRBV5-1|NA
CASSSNDRADEAFF
TGCGCCAGCAGCTCTAACGACAGGGCCGATGAAGCTTTCTTT
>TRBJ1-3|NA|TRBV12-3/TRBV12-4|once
CASTRGGKNTIYF
TGTGCCAGCACCCGAGGGGGAAAAAACACCATATATTTT
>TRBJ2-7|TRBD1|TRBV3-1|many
CASSQDDRAEQYF
TGTGCCAGCAGCCAGGACGACAGGGCCGAGCAGTACTTC
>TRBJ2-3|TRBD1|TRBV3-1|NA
CASSRDRVADTQYF
TGTGCCAGCAGCCGGGACAGGGTAGCAGATACGCAGTATTTT
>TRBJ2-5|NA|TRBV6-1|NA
CASSDPRRNQETQYF
TGTGCCAGCAGTGACCCTCGACGGAACCAAGAGACCCAGTACTTC
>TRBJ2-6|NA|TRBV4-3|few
CASSQEVGAGANVLTF
TGCGCCAGCAGCCAAGAGGTCGGGGCTGGGGCCAACGTCCTGACTTTC
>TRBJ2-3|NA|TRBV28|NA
CASSLPTEITDTQYF
TGTGCCAGCAGCCTTCCGACCGAGATCACAGATACGCAGTATTTT
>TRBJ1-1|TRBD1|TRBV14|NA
CASSPWTGDEAFF
TGTGCCAGCAGCCCTTGGACAGGGGATGAAGCTTTCTTT
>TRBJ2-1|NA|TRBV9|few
CASSVTNEQFF
TGTGCCAGCAGCGTAACCAATGAGCAGTTCTTC
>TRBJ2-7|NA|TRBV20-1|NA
CSAAEGTYEQYF
TGCAGTGCTGCCGAGGGAACCTACGAGCAGTACTTC
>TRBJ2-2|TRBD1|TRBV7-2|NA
CASSRDRGRRELFF
TGTGCCAGCAGTCGGGACAGGGGGCGGCGGGAGCTGTTTTTT
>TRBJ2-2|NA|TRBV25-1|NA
CASSERGLNTGELFF
TGTGCCAGCAGTGAACGGGGACTCAACACCGGGGAGCTGTTTTTT
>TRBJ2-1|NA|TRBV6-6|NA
CASSYVVRNEQFF
TGTGCCAGCAGTTACGTCGTACGGAATGAGCAGTTCTTC
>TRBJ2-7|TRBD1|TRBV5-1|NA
CASSLEQGVSYEQYF
TGCGCCAGCAGCTTGGAACAGGGGGTTTCCTACGAGCAGTACTTC
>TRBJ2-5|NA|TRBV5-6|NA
CASSLSAAVLRGGQTQYF
TGTGCCAGCAGCTTGTCGGCGGCCGTGTTAAGAGGAGGCCAGACCCAGTACTTC
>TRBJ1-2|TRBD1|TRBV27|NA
CASSSPDRGSGYTF
TGTGCCAGCTCCTCCCCCGACAGGGGGAGTGGCTACACCTTC
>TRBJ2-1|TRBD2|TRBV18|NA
CASSPGLASAEQFF
TGTGCCAGCTCACCGGGACTAGCCTCGGCTGAGCAGTTCTTC
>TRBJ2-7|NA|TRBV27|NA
CASSVGSFSYEQYF
TGTGCCAGCTCGGTTGGCAGTTTCTCCTACGAGCAGTACTTC
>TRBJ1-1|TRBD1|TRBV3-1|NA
CASSHSTGVAFF
TGTGCCAGCAGTCACTCCACAGGGGTAGCTTTCTTT
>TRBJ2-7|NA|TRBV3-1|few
CASSQSGYEQYF
TGTGCCAGCAGCCAATCAGGCTACGAGCAGTACTTC
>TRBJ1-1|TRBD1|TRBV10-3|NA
CAISETTGTGNLNTEAFF
TGTGCCATCAGTGAGACAACCGGGACAGGCAACTTGAACACTGAAGCTTTCTTT
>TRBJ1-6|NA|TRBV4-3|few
CASSQDRVSPLHF
TGCGCCAGCAGCCAAGATAGGGTTTCACCCCTCCACTTT
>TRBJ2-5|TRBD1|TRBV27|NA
CASSLTGSETQYF
TGTGCCAGCAGTTTGACAGGGAGTGAGACCCAGTACTTC
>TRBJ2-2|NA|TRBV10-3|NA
CAISESESGHTGELFF
TGTGCCATCAGTGAGTCTGAATCGGGGCACACCGGGGAGCTGTTTTTT
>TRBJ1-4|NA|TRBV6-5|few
CASTRVFGPTEKLFF
TGTGCCAGCACCAGGGTATTTGGCCCCACTGAAAAACTGTTTTTT
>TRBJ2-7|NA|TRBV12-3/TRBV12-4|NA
CASCDSGIYEQYF
TGTGCCAGCTGTGACAGTGGAATCTACGAGCAGTACTTC
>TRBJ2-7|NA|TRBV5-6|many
CASSFTGYEQYF
TGTGCCAGCAGCTTTACGGGTTACGAGCAGTACTTC
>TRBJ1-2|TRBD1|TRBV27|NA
CASSFRGDRGYGYTF
TGTGCCAGCAGTTTCCGGGGGGACAGGGGATACGGCTACACCTTC
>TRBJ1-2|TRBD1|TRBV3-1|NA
CASSPRDRGELGGYTF
TGTGCCAGCAGCCCCCGGGACAGGGGGGAGTTAGGAGGCTACACCTTC
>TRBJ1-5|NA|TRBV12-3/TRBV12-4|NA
CASRQGYGNQPQHF
TGTGCCAGCAGGCAGGGCTACGGCAATCAGCCCCAGCATTTT
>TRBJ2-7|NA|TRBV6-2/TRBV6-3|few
CASSSLRGLSYEQYF
TGTGCCAGCAGTTCACTACGGGGGCTATCCTACGAGCAGTACTTC
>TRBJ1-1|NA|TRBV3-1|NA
CASRLSGENTEAFF
TGTGCCAGCAGATTAAGTGGGGAAAACACTGAAGCTTTCTTT
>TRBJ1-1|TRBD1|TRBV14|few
CASTTGTANTEAFF
TGTGCCAGCACCACCGGGACAGCGAACACTGAAGCTTTCTTT
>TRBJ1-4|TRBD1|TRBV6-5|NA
CASSYRTGLQEKLFF
TGTGCCAGCAGTTACCGGACAGGCCTTCAGGAAAAACTGTTTTTT
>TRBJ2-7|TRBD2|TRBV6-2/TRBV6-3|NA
CASSLTSGGDYGQYF
TGTGCCAGCAGCTTGACTAGCGGGGGAGACTACGGGCAGTACTTC
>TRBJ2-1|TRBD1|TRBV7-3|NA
CASSRMGQGLNEQFF
TGTGCCAGCAGCCGTATGGGACAGGGCCTCAATGAGCAGTTCTTC
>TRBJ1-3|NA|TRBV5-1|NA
CASSFSTPTTGNTIYF
TGCGCCAGCAGCTTCTCGACACCAACAACCGGAAACACCATATATTTT
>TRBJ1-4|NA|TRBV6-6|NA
CASSTNRAEKLFF
TGTGCCAGCAGTACCAACAGGGCCGAAAAACTGTTTTTT
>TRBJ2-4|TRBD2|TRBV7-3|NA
CASSFGGNLAKNIQYF
TGTGCCAGCAGCTTCGGGGGGAATCTAGCCAAAAACATTCAGTACTTC
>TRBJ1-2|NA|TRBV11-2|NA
CASSFGSGQGYTF
TGTGCCAGCAGCTTCGGATCGGGTCAGGGCTACACCTTC